This T cell receptor beta chain appears in the sequencing data of a study of cytomegalovirus exposure and HLA in healthy donors. Primers: 60 Vbeta forward and 13 Jbeta reverse. The method was immunoSEQ multiplex PCR; TCRdb's version includes in-frame clones alone and lacks a portion of them. This sample has tens of thousands of clones, with approximately 80% found just once. Per the germline V gene, CDR1 is SGHNT and CDR2 is YYREEE (reference sequence). V lost 2 bases and J lost 4, with 12 bases in between. CDR3 size: 14 residues. This receptor was taken from a woman aged 40 to 55 in good health and CMV-seronegative. Material: PBMCs. The chain carries TRBV5-4 and TRBJ2-5; TRBD1 is a possible D gene (5 bases). CDR3 residues: CASSFFRVGETQYF. Here the CDR3 DNA reads TGTGCCAGCAGCTTCTTCAGGGTGGGAGAGACCCAGTACTTC. Full variable domain (remainder filled in from reference TRBV5-4 and TRBJ2-5): ETGVTQSPTHLIKTRGQQVTLRCSSQSGHNTVSWYQQALGQGPQFIFQYYREEENGRGNFPPRFSGLQFPNYSSELNVNALELDDSALYLCASSFFRVGETQYFGPGTRLLVL.